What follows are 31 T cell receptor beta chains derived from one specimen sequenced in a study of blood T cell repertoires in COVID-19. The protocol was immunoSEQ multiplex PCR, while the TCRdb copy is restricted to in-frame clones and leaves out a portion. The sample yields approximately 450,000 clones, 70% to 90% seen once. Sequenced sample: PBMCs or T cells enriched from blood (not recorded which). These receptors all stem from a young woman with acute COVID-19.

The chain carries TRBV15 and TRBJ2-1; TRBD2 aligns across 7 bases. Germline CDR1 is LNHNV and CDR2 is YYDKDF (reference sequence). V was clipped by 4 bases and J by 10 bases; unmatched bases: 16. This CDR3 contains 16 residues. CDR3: CATSTSEAASGREQFF. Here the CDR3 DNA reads TGTGCCACCAGCACCTCAGAGGCAGCTAGCGGAAGGGAGCAGTTCTTC.

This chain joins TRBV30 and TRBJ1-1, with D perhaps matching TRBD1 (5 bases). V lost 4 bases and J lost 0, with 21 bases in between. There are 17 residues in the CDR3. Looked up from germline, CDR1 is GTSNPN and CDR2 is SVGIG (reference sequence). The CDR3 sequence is CAWIPGLSRLMNTEAFF. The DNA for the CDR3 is TGTGCCTGGATTCCGGGACTTTCGCGCCTCATGAACACTGAAGCTTTCTTT.

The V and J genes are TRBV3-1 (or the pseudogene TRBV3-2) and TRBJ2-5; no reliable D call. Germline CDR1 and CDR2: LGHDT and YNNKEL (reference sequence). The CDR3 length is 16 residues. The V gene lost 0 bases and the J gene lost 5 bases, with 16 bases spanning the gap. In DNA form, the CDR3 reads TGTGCCAGCAGCCAAGACTCAGACTCCCCATCTGAGACCCAGTACTTC. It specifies CASSQDSDSPSETQYF.

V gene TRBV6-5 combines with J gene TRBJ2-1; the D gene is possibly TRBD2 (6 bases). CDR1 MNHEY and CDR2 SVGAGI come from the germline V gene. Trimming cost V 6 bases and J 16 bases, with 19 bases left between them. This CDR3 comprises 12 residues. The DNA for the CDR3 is TGTGCCAGCAGCCCCGAGTGGCGGGACCTTTTCTTC. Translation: CASSPEWRDLFF.

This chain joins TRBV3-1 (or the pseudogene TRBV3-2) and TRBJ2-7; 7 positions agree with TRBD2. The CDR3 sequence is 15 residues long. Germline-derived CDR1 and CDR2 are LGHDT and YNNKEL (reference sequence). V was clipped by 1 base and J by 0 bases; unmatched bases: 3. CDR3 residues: CASSQVGGSSYEQYF. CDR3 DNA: TGTGCCAGCAGCCAAGTCGGCGGGAGCTCCTACGAGCAGTACTTC.

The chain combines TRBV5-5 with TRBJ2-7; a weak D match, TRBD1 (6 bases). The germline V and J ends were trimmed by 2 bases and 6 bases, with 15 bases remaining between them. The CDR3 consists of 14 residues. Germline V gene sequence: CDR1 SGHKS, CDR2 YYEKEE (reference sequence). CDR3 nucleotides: TGTGCCAGCAGCTTCGGCAGGGGAACCCTCGAGCAGTACTTC. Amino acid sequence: CASSFGRGTLEQYF.

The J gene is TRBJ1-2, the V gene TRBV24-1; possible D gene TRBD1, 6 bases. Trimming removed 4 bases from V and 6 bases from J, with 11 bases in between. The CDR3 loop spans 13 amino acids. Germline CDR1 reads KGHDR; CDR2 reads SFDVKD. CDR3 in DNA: TGTGCCACCAGTGAAGGGGGATACGATGGCTACACCTTC. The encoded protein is CATSEGGYDGYTF.

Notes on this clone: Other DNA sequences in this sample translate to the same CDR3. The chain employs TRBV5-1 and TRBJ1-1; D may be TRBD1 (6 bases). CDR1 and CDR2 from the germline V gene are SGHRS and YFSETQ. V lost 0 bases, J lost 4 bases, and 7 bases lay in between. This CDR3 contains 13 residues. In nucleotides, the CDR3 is TGCGCCAGCAGCTTGGACAGGGTCACTGAAGCTTTCTTT. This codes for CASSLDRVTEAFF. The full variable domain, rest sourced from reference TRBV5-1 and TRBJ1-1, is KAGVTQTPRYLIKTRGQQVTLSCSPISGHRSVSWYQQTPGQGLQFLFEYFSETQRNKGNFPGRFSGRQFSNSRSEMNVSTLELGDSALYLCASSLDRVTEAFFGQGTRLTVV.

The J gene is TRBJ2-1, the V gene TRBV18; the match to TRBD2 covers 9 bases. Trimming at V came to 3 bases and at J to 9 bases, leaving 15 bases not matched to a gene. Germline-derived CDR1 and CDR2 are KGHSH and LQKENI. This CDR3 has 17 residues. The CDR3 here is CASSPPRRASGVSEQFF. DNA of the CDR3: TGTGCCAGCTCACCGCCCCGGCGGGCTAGCGGGGTTAGTGAGCAGTTCTTC.

The CDR3 reads CASSSQRQSEQFF. The DNA for the CDR3 is TGTGCCAGCAGTTCGCAAAGACAGAGTGAGCAGTTCTTC. The V gene is TRBV12-3 or TRBV12-4, the J gene TRBJ2-1, with D possibly matching TRBD1 (5 bases). The CDR3 totals 13 residues. The V and J ends lost 4 bases and 9 bases respectively, with 13 bases between them.

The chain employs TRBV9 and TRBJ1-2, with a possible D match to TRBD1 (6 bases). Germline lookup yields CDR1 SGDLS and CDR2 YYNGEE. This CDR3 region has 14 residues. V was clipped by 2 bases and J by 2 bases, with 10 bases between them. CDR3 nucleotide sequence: TGTGCCAGCAGCGTGGGACACCAAAACTATGGCTACACCTTC. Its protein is CASSVGHQNYGYTF.

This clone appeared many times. CDR3 in DNA: TGTGCCACCAGTGATTTGGGAACTAGTTTCATTGACACAGATACGCAGTATTTT. Translating gives CATSDLGTSFIDTDTQYF. This sequence joins TRBV24-1 and TRBJ2-3; D possibly corresponds to TRBD2 (5 bases). Germline CDR1 reads KGHDR; CDR2 reads SFDVKD. This CDR3 spans 18 amino acids. Trimming stripped 0 bases from V and 2 bases from J, with 17 bases between.

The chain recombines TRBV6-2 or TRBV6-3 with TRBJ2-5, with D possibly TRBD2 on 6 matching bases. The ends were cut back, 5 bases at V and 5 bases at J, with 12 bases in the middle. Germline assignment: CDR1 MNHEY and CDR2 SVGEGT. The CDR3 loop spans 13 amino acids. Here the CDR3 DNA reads TGTGCCAGCAGTCCCAGGGACTCTGAGACCCAGTACTTC. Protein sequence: CASSPRDSETQYF.

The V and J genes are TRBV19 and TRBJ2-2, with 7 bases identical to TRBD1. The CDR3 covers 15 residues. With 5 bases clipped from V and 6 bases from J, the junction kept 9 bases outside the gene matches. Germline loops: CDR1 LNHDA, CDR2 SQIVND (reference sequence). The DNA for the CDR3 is TGTGCCAGTAGTCAAATGACAGGGCGTGCCGGGGAGCTGTTTTTT. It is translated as CASSQMTGRAGELFF.

The CDR3 reads CASSSGQGYTGELFF. CDR3 bases: TGTGCCAGCAGTTCTGGACAGGGATATACCGGGGAGCTGTTTTTT. The gene calls are TRBV6-5 and TRBJ2-2, with 8 positions matching TRBD1. J gave up 5 bases and V 4 bases, and 6 bases lay outside the gene matches. The CDR3 is 15 residues long. CDR1 is MNHEY and CDR2 is SVGAGI in the germline V gene.

The CDR3 sequence: CASSFFGSSKNEQFF. In DNA, the CDR3 is TGTGCCAGCAGCTTTTTCGGGAGTAGTAAGAATGAGCAGTTCTTC. The chain combines TRBV11-2 with TRBJ2-1, with D possibly matching TRBD2 (6 bases). The V gene lost 3 bases and the J gene lost 7 bases, with 16 bases spanning the gap. CDR1 is SGHAT and CDR2 is FQNNGV in the germline V gene. The CDR3 is made up of 15 amino acids.

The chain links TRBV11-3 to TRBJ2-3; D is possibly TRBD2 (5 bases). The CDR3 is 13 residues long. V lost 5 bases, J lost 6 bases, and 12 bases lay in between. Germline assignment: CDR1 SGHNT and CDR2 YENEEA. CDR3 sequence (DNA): TGTGCCAGCAGCGGGGAGTCGCGGGATACGCAGTATTTT. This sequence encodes CASSGESRDTQYF.

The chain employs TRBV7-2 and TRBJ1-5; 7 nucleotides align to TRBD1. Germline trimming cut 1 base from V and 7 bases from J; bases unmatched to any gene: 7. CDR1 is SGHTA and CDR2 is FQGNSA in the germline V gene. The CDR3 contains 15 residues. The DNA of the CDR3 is TGTGCCAGCAGCTTAGGGACACAGGGGAAACAGCCCCAGCATTTT. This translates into CASSLGTQGKQPQHF.

The CDR3 reads CASSFQGFDEKLFF. CDR3 sequence (DNA): TGCGCCAGCAGCTTTCAGGGTTTTGATGAAAAACTGTTTTTT. The J gene is TRBJ1-4, the V gene TRBV5-1, with D possibly TRBD1 on 5 matching bases. Trimming left V 2 bases short and J 6 bases short, with 11 bases between. The CDR3 runs to 14 residues. Germline V lookup: CDR1 SGHRS, CDR2 YFSETQ.

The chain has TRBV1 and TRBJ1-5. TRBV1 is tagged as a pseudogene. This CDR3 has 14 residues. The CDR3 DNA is TGCACCAGCAGCCGGAAGCGGAGCAATCAGCCCCAGCATTTT. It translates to CTSSRKRSNQPQHF.

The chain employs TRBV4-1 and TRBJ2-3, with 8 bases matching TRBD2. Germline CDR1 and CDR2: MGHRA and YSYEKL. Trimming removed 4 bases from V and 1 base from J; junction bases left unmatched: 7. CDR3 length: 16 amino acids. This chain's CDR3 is CASSRGPGLGTDTQYF. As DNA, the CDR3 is TGCGCCAGCAGCCGGGGTCCGGGACTAGGCACAGATACGCAGTATTTT.

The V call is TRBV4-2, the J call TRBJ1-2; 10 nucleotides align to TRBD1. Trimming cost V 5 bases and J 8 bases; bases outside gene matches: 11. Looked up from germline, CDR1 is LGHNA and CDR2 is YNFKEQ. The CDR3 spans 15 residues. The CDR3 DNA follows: TGTGCCAGCAGCATAGGGGACAGGGGAATTAAAGGCTACACCTTC. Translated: CASSIGDRGIKGYTF.

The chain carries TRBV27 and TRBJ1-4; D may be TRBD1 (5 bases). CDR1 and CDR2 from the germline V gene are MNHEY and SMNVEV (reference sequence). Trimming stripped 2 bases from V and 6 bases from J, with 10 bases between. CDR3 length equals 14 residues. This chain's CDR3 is CASSLVWGDEKLFF. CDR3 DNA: TGTGCCAGCAGTTTAGTTTGGGGCGATGAAAAACTGTTTTTT.

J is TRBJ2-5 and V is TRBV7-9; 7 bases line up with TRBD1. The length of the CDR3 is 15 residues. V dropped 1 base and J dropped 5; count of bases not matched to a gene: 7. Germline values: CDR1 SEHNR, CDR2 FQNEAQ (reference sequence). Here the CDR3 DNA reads TGTGCCAGCAGCTTAGAACAGGGGTACAAGGAGACCCAGTACTTC. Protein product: CASSLEQGYKETQYF.

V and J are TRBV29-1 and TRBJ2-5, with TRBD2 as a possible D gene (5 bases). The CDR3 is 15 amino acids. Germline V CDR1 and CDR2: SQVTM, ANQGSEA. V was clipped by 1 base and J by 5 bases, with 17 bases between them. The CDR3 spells CSVEGALGSGETQYF. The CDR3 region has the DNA TGCAGCGTTGAAGGGGCTCTGGGGTCGGGGGAGACCCAGTACTTC.

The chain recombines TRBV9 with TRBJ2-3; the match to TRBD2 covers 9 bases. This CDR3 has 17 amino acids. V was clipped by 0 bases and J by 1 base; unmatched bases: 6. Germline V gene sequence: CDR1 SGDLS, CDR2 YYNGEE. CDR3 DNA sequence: TGTGCCAGCAGCGTAGGTGCTAGCGGGACCCGCACAGATACGCAGTATTTT. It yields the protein CASSVGASGTRTDTQYF.

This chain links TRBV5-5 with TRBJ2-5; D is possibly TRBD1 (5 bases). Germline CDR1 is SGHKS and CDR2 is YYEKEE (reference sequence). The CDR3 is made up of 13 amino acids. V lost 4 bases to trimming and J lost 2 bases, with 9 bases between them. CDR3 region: CASSLDSQETQYF. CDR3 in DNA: TGTGCCAGCAGCCTTGACAGTCAAGAGACCCAGTACTTC.

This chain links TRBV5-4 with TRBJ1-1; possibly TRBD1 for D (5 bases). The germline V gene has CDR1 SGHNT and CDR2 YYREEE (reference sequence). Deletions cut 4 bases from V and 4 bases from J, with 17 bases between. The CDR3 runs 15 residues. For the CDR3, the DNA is TGTGCCAGCAGCCGGGACTCCCTGGGGATCACTGAAGCTTTCTTT. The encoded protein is CASSRDSLGITEAFF.

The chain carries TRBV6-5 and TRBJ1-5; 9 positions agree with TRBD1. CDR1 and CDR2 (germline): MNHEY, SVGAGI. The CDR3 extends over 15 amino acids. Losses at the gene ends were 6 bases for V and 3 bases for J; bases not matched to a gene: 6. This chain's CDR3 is CASRPGTGNNQPQHF. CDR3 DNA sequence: TGTGCCAGCAGACCAGGGACAGGGAACAATCAGCCCCAGCATTTT.

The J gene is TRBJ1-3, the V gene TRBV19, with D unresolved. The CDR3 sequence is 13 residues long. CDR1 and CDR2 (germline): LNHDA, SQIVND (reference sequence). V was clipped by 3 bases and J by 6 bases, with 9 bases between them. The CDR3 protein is CASSIRRENTIYF. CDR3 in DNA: TGTGCCAGTAGTATCAGACGGGAAAACACCATATATTTT.

DNA of the CDR3: TGTGCCAGCAGCACCCGTAACAGTCGAAATAATTCACCCCTCCACTTT. Translation: CASSTRNSRNNSPLHF. The genes are TRBV7-9 and TRBJ1-6; D not certain. Looked up from germline, CDR1 is SEHNR and CDR2 is FQNEAQ (reference sequence). Deletions cut 5 bases from V and 5 bases from J, with 16 bases between. The CDR3 runs 16 residues. Drawing the rest from reference TRBV7-9 and TRBJ1-6, the complete variable domain is DTGVSQNPRHKITKRGQNVTFRCDPISEHNRLYWYRQTLGQGPEFLTYFQNEAQLEKSRLLSDRFSAERPKGSFSTLEIQRTEQGDSAMYLCASSTRNSRNNSPLHFGNGTRLTVT.